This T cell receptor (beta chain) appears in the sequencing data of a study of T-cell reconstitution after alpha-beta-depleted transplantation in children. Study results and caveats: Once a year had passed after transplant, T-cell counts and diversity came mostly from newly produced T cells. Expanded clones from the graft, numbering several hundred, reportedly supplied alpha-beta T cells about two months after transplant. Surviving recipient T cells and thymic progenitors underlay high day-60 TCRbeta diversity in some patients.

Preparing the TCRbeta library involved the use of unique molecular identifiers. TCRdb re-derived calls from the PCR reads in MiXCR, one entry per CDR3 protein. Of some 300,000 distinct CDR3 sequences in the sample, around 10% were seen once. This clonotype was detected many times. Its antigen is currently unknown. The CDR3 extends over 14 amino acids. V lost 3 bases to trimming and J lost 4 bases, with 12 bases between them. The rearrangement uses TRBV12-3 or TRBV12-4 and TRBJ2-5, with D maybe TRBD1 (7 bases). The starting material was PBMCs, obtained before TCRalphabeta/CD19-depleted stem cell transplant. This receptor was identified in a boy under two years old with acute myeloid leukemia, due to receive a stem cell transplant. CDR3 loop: CASSFFQGGETQYF. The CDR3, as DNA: TGTGCCAGCAGTTTTTTTCAGGGGGGAGAGACCCAGTACTTC.